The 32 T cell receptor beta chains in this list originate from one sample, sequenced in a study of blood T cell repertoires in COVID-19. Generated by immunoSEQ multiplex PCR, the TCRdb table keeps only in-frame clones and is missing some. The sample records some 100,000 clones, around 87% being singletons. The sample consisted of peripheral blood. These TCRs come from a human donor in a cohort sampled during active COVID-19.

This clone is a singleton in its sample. CDR3 sequence (DNA): TGTGCCAGCAGCTTGGGGGGGGGACAACATTACAATGAGCAGTTCTTC. Protein product: CASSLGGGQHYNEQFF. The chain has TRBV5-4 and TRBJ2-1; tentative D call: TRBD2 (7 bases). The CDR3 is 16 amino acids. The V gene lost 0 bases and the J gene lost 4 bases, with 14 bases spanning the gap. Germline CDR1 and CDR2: SGHNT and YYREEE (reference sequence).

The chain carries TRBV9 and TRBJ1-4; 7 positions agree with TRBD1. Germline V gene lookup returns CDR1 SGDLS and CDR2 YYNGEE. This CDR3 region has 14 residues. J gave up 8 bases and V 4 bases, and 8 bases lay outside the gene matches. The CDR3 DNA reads TGTGCCAGCAGCTTCCGACAGGGAAGCGAAAAACTGTTTTTT. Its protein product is CASSFRQGSEKLFF.

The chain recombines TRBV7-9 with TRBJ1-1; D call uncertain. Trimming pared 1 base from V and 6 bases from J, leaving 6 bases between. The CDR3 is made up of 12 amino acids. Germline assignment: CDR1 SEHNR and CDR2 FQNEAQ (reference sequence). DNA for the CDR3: TGTGCCAGCAGCTTAGAGTTAGCTGAAGCTTTCTTT. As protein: CASSLELAEAFF. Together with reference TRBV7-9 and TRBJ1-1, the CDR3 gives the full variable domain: DTGVSQNPRHKITKRGQNVTFRCDPISEHNRLYWYRQTLGQGPEFLTYFQNEAQLEKSRLLSDRFSAERPKGSFSTLEIQRTEQGDSAMYLCASSLELAEAFFGQGTRLTVV.

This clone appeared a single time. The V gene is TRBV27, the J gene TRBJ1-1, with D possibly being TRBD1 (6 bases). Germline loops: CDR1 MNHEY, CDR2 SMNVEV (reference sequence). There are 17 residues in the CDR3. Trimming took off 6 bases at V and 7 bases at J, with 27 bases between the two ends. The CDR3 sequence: CASSTMVGGAQNGEAFF. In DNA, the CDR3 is TGTGCCAGCAGCACGATGGTAGGGGGAGCGCAAAATGGTGAAGCTTTCTTT.

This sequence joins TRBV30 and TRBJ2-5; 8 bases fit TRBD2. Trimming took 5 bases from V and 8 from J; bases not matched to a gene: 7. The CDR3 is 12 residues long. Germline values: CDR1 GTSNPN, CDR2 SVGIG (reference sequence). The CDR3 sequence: CAWGDSGVTQYF. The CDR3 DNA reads TGTGCCTGGGGGGATAGCGGGGTAACCCAGTACTTC.

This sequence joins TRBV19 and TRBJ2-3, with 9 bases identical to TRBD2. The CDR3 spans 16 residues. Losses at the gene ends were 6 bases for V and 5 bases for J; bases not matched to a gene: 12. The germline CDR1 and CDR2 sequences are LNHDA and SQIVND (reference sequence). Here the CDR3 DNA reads TGTGCCAGTAGGGGCTCCTTGGGACTAGCATTAGATACGCAGTATTTT. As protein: CASRGSLGLALDTQYF.

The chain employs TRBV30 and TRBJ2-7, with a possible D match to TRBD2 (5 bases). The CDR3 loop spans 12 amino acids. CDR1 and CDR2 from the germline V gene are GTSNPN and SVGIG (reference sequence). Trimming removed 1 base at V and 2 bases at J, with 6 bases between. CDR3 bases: TGTGCCTGGAGTGAGAGGGCCTACGAGCAGTACTTC. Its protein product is CAWSERAYEQYF.

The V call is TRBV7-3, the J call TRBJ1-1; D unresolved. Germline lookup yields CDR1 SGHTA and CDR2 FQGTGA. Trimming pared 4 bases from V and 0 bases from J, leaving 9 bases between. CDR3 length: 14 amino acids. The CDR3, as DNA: TGTGCCAGCAGCTCAGGAACAGTGAACACTGAAGCTTTCTTT. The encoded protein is CASSSGTVNTEAFF.

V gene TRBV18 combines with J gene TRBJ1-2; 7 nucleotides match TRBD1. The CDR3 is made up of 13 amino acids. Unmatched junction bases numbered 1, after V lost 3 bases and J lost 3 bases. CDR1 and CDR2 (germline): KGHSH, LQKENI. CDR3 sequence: CASSPTGDYGYTF. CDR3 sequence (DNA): TGTGCCAGCTCACCTACAGGGGACTATGGCTACACCTTC.

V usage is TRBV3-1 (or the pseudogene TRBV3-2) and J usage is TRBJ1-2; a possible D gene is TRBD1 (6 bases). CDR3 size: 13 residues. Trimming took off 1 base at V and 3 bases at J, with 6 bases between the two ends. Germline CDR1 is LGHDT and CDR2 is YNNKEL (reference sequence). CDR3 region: CASSQGQDYGYTF. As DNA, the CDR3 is TGTGCCAGCAGCCAAGGACAGGACTATGGCTACACCTTC.

Written as DNA, the CDR3 is TGTGCCAGCAGTGCGAACAGGGGGCGGGCTGGGGCCAACGTCCTGACTTTC. This translates into CASSANRGRAGANVLTF. V usage is TRBV28 and J usage is TRBJ2-6, with TRBD1 matching over 9 bases. CDR3 length: 17 residues. CDR1 is MDHEN and CDR2 is SYDVKM in the germline V gene. J lost 2 bases, V lost 5 bases, and 7 bases had no gene match.

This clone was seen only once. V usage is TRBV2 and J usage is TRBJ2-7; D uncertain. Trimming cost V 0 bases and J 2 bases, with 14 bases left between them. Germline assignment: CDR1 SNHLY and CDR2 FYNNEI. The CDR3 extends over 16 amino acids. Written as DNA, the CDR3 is TGTGCCAGCAGTGAAGCTTTGATAGAACGAACCTACGAGCAGTACTTC. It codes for CASSEALIERTYEQYF.

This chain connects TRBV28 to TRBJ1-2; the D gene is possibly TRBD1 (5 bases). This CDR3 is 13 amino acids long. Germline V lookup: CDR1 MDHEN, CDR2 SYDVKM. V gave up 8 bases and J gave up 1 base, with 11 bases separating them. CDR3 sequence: CASLNRYNYGYTF. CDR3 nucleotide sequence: TGTGCCAGCTTAAACAGGTATAACTATGGCTACACCTTC.

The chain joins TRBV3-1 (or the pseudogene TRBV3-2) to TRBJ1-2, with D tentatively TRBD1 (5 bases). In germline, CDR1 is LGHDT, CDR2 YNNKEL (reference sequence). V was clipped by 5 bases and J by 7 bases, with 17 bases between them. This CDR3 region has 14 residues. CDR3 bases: TGTGCCAGCAGCGGAGTTTACGGGCAGGGTGGCTACACCTTC. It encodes CASSGVYGQGGYTF.

The CDR3 coding sequence is TGTGCCAGCAGCACGGACCCGGACAGGGGCTCTTTTTGGGGCTACACCTTC. Encoded protein: CASSTDPDRGSFWGYTF. V and J are TRBV5-6 and TRBJ1-2; 9 bases line up with TRBD1. Germline CDR1 reads SGHDT; CDR2 reads YYEEEE. There are 17 residues in the CDR3. V was pared by 4 bases and J by 8 bases, with 18 bases of the junction left unmatched.

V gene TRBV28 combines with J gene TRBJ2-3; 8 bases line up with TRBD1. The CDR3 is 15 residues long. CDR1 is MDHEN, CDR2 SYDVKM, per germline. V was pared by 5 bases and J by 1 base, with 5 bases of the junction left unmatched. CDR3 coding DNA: TGTGCCAGCAGTGGGACAGGAAGGGGCACAGATACGCAGTATTTT. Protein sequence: CASSGTGRGTDTQYF.

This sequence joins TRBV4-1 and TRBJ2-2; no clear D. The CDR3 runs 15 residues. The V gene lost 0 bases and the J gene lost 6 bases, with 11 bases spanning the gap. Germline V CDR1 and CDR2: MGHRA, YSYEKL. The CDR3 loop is CASSQDLFGPGELFF. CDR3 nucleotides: TGCGCCAGCAGCCAAGATTTGTTCGGTCCCGGGGAGCTGTTTTTT.

This CDR3 reads CASSPSPGGNGYTF. The CDR3 bases are TGTGCCAGCAGTCCTAGCCCCGGGGGTAATGGCTACACCTTC. This rearrangement joins TRBV27 to TRBJ1-2; D is perhaps TRBD1 (5 bases). Germline lookup yields CDR1 MNHEY and CDR2 SMNVEV (reference sequence). CDR3 length: 14 amino acids. Trimming removed 5 bases from V and 6 bases from J, with 16 bases in between.

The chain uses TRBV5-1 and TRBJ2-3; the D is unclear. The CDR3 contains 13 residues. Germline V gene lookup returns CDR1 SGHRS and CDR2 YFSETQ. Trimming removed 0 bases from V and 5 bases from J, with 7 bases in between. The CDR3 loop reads CASSLDSVDTQYF. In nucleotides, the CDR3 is TGCGCCAGCAGCTTGGATTCAGTAGATACGCAGTATTTT.

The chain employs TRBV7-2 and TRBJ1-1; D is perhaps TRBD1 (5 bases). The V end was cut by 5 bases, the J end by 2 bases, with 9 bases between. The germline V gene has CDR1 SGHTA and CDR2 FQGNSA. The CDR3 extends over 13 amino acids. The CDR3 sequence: CASSRDRNTEAFF. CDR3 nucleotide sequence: TGTGCCAGCAGCCGAGACAGAAACACTGAAGCTTTCTTT.

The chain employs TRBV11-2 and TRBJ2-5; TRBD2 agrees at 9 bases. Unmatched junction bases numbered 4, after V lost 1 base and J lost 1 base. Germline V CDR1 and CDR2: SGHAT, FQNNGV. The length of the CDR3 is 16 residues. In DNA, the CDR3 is TGTGCCAGCAGCTTAGTTGGCGGGGGGGTCCAAGAGACCCAGTACTTC. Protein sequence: CASSLVGGGVQETQYF.

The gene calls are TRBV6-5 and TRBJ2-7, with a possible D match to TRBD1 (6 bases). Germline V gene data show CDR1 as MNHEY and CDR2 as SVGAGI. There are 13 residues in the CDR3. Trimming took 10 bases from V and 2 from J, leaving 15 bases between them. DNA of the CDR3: TGTGCCATCAGGGCTCCAGGGGCCTACGAGCAGTACTTC. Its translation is CAIRAPGAYEQYF.

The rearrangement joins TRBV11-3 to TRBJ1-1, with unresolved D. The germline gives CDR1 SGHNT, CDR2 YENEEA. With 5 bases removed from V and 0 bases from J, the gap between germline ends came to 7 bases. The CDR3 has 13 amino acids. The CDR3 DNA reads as TGTGCCAGCAGCGTAGGGCTGAACACTGAAGCTTTCTTT. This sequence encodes CASSVGLNTEAFF. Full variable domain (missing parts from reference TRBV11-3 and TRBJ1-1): EAGVVQSPRYKIIEKKQPVAFWCNPISGHNTLYWYLQNLGQGPELLIRYENEEAVDDSQLPKDRFSAERLKGVDSTLKIQPAELGDSAVYLCASSVGLNTEAFFGQGTRLTVV.

CDR3 sequence (DNA): TGTGCCAGCTCACCGGGTTCAGGGGCTAATGAAAAACTGTTTTTT. It is translated as CASSPGSGANEKLFF. The J gene is TRBJ1-4, the V gene TRBV18, with a possible D match to TRBD1 (6 bases). Deletions cut 3 bases from V and 3 bases from J, with 11 bases between. CDR1 is KGHSH, CDR2 LQKENI, per germline. CDR3 length equals 15 residues. Supplemented by reference TRBV18 and TRBJ1-4, the full variable domain reads NAGVMQNPRHLVRRRGQEARLRCSPMKGHSHVYWYRQLPEEGLKFMVYLQKENIIDESGMPKERFSAEFPKEGPSILRIQQVVRGDSAAYFCASSPGSGANEKLFFGSGTQLSVL.

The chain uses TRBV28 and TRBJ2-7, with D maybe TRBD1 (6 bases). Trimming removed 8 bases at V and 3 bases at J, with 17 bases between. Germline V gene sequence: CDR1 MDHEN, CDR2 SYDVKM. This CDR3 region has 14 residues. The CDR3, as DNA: TGTGCCAGCGGACTCCCCAGGGGCATCTACGAGCAGTACTTC. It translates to CASGLPRGIYEQYF.

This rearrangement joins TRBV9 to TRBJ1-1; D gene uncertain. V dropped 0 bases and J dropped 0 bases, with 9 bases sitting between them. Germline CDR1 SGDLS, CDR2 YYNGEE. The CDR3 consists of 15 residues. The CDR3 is CASSVDPGMNTEAFF. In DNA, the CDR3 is TGTGCCAGCAGCGTAGATCCGGGGATGAACACTGAAGCTTTCTTT.

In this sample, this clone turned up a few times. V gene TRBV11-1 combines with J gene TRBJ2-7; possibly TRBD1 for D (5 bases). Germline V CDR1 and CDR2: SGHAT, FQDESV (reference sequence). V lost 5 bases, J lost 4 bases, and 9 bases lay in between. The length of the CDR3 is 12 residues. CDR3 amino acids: CASSVQAYEQYF. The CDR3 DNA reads TGTGCCAGCAGCGTACAGGCTTACGAGCAGTACTTC.

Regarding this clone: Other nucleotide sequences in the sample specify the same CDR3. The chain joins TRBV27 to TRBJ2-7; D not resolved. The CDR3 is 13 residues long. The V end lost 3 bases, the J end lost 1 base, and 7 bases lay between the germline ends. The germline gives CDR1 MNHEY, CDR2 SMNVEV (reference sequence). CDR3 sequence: CASSLSRSYEQYF. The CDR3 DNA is TGTGCCAGCAGTTTGTCCAGGTCCTACGAGCAGTACTTC.

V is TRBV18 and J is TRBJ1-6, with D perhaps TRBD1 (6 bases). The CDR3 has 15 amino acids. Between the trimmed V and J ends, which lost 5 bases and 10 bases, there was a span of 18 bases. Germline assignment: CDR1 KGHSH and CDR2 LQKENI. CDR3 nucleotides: TGTGCCAGCTCAAATAACCGGGACAAATTATCACCCCTCCACTTT. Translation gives CASSNNRDKLSPLHF.

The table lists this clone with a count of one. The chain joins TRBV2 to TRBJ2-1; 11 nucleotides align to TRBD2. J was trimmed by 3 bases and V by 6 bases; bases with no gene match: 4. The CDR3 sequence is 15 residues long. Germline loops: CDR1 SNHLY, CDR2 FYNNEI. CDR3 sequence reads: CASRLAGANYNEQFF. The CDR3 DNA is TGTGCCAGCAGACTAGCGGGGGCGAACTACAATGAGCAGTTCTTC.

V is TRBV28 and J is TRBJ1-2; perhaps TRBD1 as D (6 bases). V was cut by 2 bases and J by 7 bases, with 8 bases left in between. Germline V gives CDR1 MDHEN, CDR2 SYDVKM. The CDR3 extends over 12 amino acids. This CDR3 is CASSLRGGGYTF. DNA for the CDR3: TGTGCCAGCAGTTTAAGGGGGGGTGGCTACACCTTC.

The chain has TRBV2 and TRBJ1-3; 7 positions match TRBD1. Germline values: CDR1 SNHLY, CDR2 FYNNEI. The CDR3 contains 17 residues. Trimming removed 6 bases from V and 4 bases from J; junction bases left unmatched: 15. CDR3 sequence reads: CASRPETGQFSGNTIYF. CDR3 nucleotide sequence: TGTGCCAGCAGGCCTGAAACGGGACAGTTTTCCGGAAACACCATATATTTT.